This record looks at one T cell receptor (beta chain) sequence and its context. Its matching antigen is unknown. The record originates from a study of cytomegalovirus exposure and HLA in healthy donors. Study-level findings and limits: The authors excluded some V segments, including TRBV6-2 and TRBV6-3, as indistinguishable. The only immune exposure information that was available was CMV serostatus. Clonal expansion was found to be greater in HLA-associated TCR beta chains than in equally common others in a later analysis.

A multiplex PCR was run with 60 Vbeta primers and 13 Jbeta primers. Sequencing used immunoSEQ multiplex PCR; TCRdb keeps in-frame clones, though not all of them. The repertoire has 100,000 or so clones, about four fifths of them found once; the top ten carry 1% to 1.5%. This CDR3 comprises 16 residues. V lost 1 base to trimming and J lost 1 base, with 14 bases between them. Germline V gene lookup returns CDR1 SGHAT and CDR2 FQNNGV. The chain has TRBV11-2 and TRBJ2-7; D possibly corresponds to TRBD1 (6 bases). The source is a man aged 25-45 years in good health and CMV-seronegative. The sequenced sample consisted of PBMCs. Here the CDR3 DNA reads TGTGCCAGCAGCTTAGGTAGGGGGACGATATCCTACGAGCAGTACTTC. Translated: CASSLGRGTISYEQYF.